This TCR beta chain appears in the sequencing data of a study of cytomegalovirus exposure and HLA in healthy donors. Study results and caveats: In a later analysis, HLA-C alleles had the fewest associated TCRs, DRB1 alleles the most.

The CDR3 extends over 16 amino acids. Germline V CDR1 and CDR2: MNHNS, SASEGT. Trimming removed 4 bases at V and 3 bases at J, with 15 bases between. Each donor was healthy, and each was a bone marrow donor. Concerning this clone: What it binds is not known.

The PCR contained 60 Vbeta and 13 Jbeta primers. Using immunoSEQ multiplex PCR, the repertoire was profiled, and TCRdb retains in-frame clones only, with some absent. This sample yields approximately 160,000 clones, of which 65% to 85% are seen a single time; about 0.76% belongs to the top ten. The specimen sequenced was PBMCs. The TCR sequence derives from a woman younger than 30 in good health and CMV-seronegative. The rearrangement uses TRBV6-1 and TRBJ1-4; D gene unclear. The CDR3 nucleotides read TGTGCCAGCAGTGGCAGAATACGGGGATCTAATGAAAAACTGTTTTTT. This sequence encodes CASSGRIRGSNEKLFF.